The T cell receptor (beta chain) described here comes from a study of T-cell memory formation after mild COVID-19. As for the study in general: In these data, TCR clusters were largely donor specific.

The CDR3 has 15 residues. Points from the study as a whole: Clones contracting across day 15 to 85 had a balanced CD4/CD8 profile; later expanding clones leaned CD4+. Most CD4+ clones that shrank were in CM and EM, while CD8+ ones turned up in EMRA.

One entry per CDR3 protein, called by TCRdb with MiXCR from the 5' RACE reads. This table holds more than 45,000 distinct CDR3 sequences, 9.3% found once. This clonotype was seen only once. As yet, its antigen is unknown. The TCR sequence derives from an adult woman who had mild COVID-19 (a few samples of this study predate the infection). Cell type and time point are not known. The rearrangement joins TRBV21-1 to TRBJ2-7; the D call of TRBD2 is as the table states it, not checked on the DNA. TRBV21-1 is a pseudogene segment. Input material: PBMCs or a T cell subset sorted from them (not recorded which). For the CDR3, the DNA is TGTGCCAGCAGCACGAGAGAGCGGAAGACCTACGAGCAGTACTTC. This translates into CASSTRERKTYEQYF.